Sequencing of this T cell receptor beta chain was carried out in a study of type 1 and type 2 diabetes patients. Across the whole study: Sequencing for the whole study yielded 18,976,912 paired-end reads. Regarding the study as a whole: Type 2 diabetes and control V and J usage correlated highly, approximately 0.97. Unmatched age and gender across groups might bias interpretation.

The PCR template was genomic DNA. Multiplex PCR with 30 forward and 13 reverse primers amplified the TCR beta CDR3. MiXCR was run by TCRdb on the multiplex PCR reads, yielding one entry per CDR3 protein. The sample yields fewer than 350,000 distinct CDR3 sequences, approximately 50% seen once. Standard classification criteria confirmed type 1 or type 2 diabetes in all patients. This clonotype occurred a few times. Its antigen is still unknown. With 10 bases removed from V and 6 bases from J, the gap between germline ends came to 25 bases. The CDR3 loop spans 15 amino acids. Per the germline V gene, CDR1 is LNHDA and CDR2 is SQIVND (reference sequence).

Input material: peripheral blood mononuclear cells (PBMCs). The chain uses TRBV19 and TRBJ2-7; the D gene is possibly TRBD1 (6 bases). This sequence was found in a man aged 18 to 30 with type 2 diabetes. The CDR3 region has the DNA TGTGCCACCAATGACCCCGGGACATCCCACACCGAGCAGTACTTC. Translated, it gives CATNDPGTSHTEQYF. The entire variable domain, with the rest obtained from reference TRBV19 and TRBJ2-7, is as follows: DGGITQSPKYLFRKEGQNVTLSCEQNLNHDAMYWYRQDPGQGLRLIYYSQIVNDFQKGDIAEGYSVSREKKESFPLTVTSAQKNPTAFYLCATNDPGTSHTEQYFGPGTRLTVT.